This T cell receptor beta chain stems from a study of vaccination effects on CD4 cells after COVID-19. Study-level points and caveats: Whether induced by infection or by vaccine, clones showed marked clonal contraction late after vaccination.

As for this clone: Antigen specificity is unknown.

Here immunoSEQ multiplex PCR was the method, and the copy in TCRdb shows in-frame clones only, minus some. This table has tens of thousands of clones, around 80% appearing once. Prior to sequencing, the ViraFEST assay stimulated PBMC with viral peptide pools, which expanded the antigen-specific CD4+ T cells. An approximately nine-day culture period preceded the isolation of CD4+ T cells. Two-dose BNT162b2 or mRNA-1273 vaccination was given to participants. Vaccinees lacked prior SARS-CoV-2 infection and tested negative for nucleocapsid antibodies. Peptides at around 10 ug/ml and IL-2 at about 9.8 IU/ml were added to 2 million or so PBMC per well. The authors replaced half the medium with IL-2 medium on days 3 and 7. The CDR3 is 13 residues long. V shed 2 bases and J shed 2 bases, with 6 bases lying between them. The V gene's germline CDR1 is LGHDT and CDR2 YNNKEL (reference sequence).

The clonotype originates from a human donor who received a COVID-19 vaccine. This chain links TRBV3-1 (or the pseudogene TRBV3-2) with TRBJ2-5, with a weak D call TRBD2 (5 bases). The sample consisted of CD4+ T cells from PBMCs cultured with HCoV-OC43 spike peptides, taken after COVID-19 vaccination. As for subset: HCoV-OC43 spike overlapping peptide pool stimulation. The CDR3 region has the DNA TGTGCCAGCAGCCAATGGACTCAAGAGACCCAGTACTTC. Translating gives CASSQWTQETQYF.